Listed below are T cell receptor beta chains from one sample, sequenced in a study of memory CD8 T cells in hepatitis C reinfection. The method was immunoSEQ multiplex PCR; TCRdb's version includes in-frame clones alone and lacks a portion of them. The sample has roughly 43,000 clones; 85% to 90% are singletons. The sequencing sample was made of naive CD8+ T cells sorted from blood. The receptors stem from a man in his late teens or twenties with hepatitis C virus infection. CDR3s leave out the opening cysteine and the closing phenylalanine or tryptophan. Each record gives: CDR3 length, V gene, CDR3 protein.

12 | TRBV30 | AWNNIRENTEAF
14 | TRBV4-1 | ASSQHAGEWQETQY
12 | TRBV12-5 | ASGLTGGGEAQY
13 | TRBV9 | ASSVRGHSTDTQY
13 | TRBV2 | ASSERTSGNHEQF
13 | TRBV4-1 | ASSQDSFPGNTIY
12 | TRBV29-1 | SVELAGGGETQY
11 | TRBV19 | ASSPTVSYGYT
14 | TRBV28 | ASSLIPQGRVQPQH
12 | TRBV7-6 | ASSLGGGLDEQY
11 | TRBV6-5 | ASGQLPNEKLF
10 | TRBV5-4 | ASSSRGNEQF
14 | TRBV7-8 | ASSLTTSYSSNEQF
14 | TRBV6-5 | ASSWTSGRSSYEQY
14 | TRBV27 | ASSFEAGSSYNEQF
11 | TRBV5-6 | ASSFGFTGELF
13 | TRBV6-1 | ASSSTGFGNQPQH
13 | TRBV7-9 | ASSLTDAGATEAF
13 | TRBV2 | ASKVLAGVGYEQY
10 | TRBV27 | ASRGGTGELF
15 | TRBV18 | ASSRLPREESIGELF
10 | TRBV29-1 | SVPGGGEKLF
12 | TRBV10-3 | AISESGNTGELF
11 | TRBV6-5 | ASSYSQWDIQY
11 | TRBV29-1 | SSWGEVGDEQF
11 | TRBV28 | ASSFQGGKPQH
15 | TRBV25-1 | ASGDSWSGLSTDTQY
13 | TRBV27 | ASRPSPGQTYEQY
13 | TRBV19 | ASSTTGGLGTEAF
13 | TRBV6-4 | ASSPDRASTDTQY
13 | TRBV6-5 | ASSGLAGGQETQY
11 | TRBV7-6 | ASKGQGANTRY
13 | TRBV7-2 | ASSLEAGDNYGYT
11 | TRBV5-5 | ASSAGVNTEAF
11 | TRBV4-3 | ASSQDQENTIY
13 | TRBV9 | ASSVRSGVTGELF
15 | TRBV27 | ASSLGSGWRAYNEQF
12 | TRBV28 | ASSLFGSNQPQH
13 | TRBV10-1 | ASSARDTYTDTQY
13 | TRBV27 | ASSLRTGGTDTQY
14 | TRBV4-1 | ASSQINQGYYNEQF